The 8 T cell receptor beta chains given below trace back to one sample, sequenced in a study of blood T cell repertoires in COVID-19. Sequencing was performed with immunoSEQ multiplex PCR; in TCRdb, only in-frame clones are kept and a portion is missing. The sample holds about 230,000 clones, roughly 85% seen once. The sample consisted of peripheral blood. The receptors stem from a man aged 35-49 years with acute or convalescent COVID-19.

The chain has TRBV7-2 and TRBJ2-1; D ambiguous. The ends were cut back, 1 base at V and 5 bases at J, with 3 bases in the middle. Germline-derived CDR1 and CDR2 are SGHTA and FQGNSA. The CDR3 runs 12 residues. CDR3 coding DNA: TGTGCCAGCAGCTTAGACAACAATGAGCAGTTCTTC. It specifies CASSLDNNEQFF. Drawing the rest from reference TRBV7-2 and TRBJ2-1, the complete variable domain is GAGVSQSPSNKVTEKGKDVELRCDPISGHTALYWYRQSLGQGLEFLIYFQGNSAPDKSGLPSDRFSAERTGGSVSTLTIQRTQQEDSAVYLCASSLDNNEQFFGPGTRLTVL.

This clone was detected once. The rearrangement uses TRBV7-9 and TRBJ1-3; D is undetermined. Germline CDR1 reads SEHNR; CDR2 reads FQNEAQ (reference sequence). V lost 4 bases and J 0 bases, leaving 13 bases between the germline ends. This CDR3 contains 16 residues. CDR3 sequence reads: CASSSLEGFSGNTIYF. The CDR3 nucleotides read TGTGCCAGCAGCTCACTAGAGGGTTTCTCTGGAAACACCATATATTTT.

Points on this clone: The identical CDR3 is also encoded by other nucleotide sequences in the sample. V is TRBV25-1 and J is TRBJ1-1, with unresolved D. CDR1 is MGHDK, CDR2 SYGVNS, per germline. This CDR3 has 12 amino acids. The V and J ends lost 5 bases and 1 base respectively, with 5 bases between them. Written as DNA, the CDR3 is TGTGCCAGCAGTCGAGGGAACACTGAAGCTTTCTTT. This sequence encodes CASSRGNTEAFF.

The V gene is TRBV7-2, the J gene TRBJ1-6; D call uncertain. Germline assignment: CDR1 SGHTA and CDR2 FQGNSA. This CDR3 has 13 amino acids. Trimming stripped 1 base from V and 14 bases from J, with 12 bases between. The CDR3 sequence: CASSLVFPITLHF. DNA for the CDR3: TGTGCCAGCAGCTTAGTCTTCCCTATAACCCTCCACTTT.

The rearrangement uses TRBV13 and TRBJ2-1; D is possibly TRBD1 (6 bases). Trimming took 3 bases from V and 7 from J, leaving 13 bases between them. The CDR3 runs 14 residues. CDR1 is PRHDT, CDR2 FYEKMQ, per germline (reference sequence). CDR3 in amino acids: CASSLLGGDNEQFF. DNA for the CDR3: TGTGCCAGCAGCTTGTTAGGGGGAGATAATGAGCAGTTCTTC.

The chain recombines TRBV30 with TRBJ1-6; TRBD1 is a possible D gene (6 bases). Trimming removed 3 bases from V and 7 bases from J, with 13 bases in between. There are 14 residues in the CDR3. Germline V gene data show CDR1 as GTSNPN and CDR2 as SVGIG (reference sequence). CDR3 protein: CAWRGGTPNSPLHF. The CDR3 coding sequence is TGTGCCTGGAGGGGAGGGACACCGAATTCACCCCTCCACTTT.

The chain has TRBV12-5 and TRBJ2-7; D uncertain. The CDR3 is made up of 12 amino acids. Trimming cost V 6 bases and J 1 base, with 7 bases left between them. Germline CDR1 and CDR2: LGHNT and FRNRAP. CDR3 bases: TGTGCTAGTGGCCAGGATTCCTACGAGCAGTACTTC. Translated, it gives CASGQDSYEQYF. Complete variable domain (other parts from reference TRBV12-5 and TRBJ2-7): DARVTQTPRHKVTEMGQEVTMRCQPILGHNTVFWYRQTMMQGLELLAYFRNRAPLDDSGMPKDRFSAEMPDATLATLKIQPSEPRDSAVYFCASGQDSYEQYFGPGTRLTVT.

The rearrangement links TRBV18 to TRBJ1-2, with no clear D. Per germline, CDR1 KGHSH and CDR2 LQKENI. V gave up 2 bases and J gave up 4 bases, with 8 bases separating them. This CDR3 region has 13 residues. CDR3 sequence (DNA): TGTGCCAGCTCACCAGAGTCGGTCTATGGCTACACCTTC. It codes for CASSPESVYGYTF.